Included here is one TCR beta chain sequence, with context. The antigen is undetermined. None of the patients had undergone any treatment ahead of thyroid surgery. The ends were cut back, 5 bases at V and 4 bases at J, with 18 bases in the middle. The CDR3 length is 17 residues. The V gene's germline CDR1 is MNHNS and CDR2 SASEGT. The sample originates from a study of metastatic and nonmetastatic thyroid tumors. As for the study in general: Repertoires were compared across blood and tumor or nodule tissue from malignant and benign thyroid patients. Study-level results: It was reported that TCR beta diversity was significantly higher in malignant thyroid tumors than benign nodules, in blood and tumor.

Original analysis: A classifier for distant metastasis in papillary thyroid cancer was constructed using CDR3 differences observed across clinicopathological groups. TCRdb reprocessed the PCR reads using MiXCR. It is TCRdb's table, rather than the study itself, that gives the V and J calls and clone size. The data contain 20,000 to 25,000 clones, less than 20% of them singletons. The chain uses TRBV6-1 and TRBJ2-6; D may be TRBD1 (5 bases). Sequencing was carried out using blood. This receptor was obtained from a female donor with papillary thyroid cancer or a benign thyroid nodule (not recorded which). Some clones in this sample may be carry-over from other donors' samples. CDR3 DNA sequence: TGTGCCAGCAGTAAAAGGGGCAGGGCAACCGGGGCCAACGTCCTGACTTTC. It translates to CASSKRGRATGANVLTF.